This TCR beta chain was found in a study of monozygotic twins with inflammatory bowel disease (dated by TCRdb to about 2019). Background on the whole study: In total, around 28 monozygotic twin pairs made up the full study: 19 Danish pairs, all IBD-discordant, plus nine German pairs, of which four were IBD-concordant and five were IBD-discordant. Each individual had, on average, about 151 000 unique TCRalpha sequences and 181 000 unique TCRbeta sequences available for analysis. Disease-associated traits were sought mainly through comparisons between IBD patients and their genetically identical healthy co-twins within discordant pairs. The study at large found these results: The results gave no support for a single strong signal or clonotype linked to IBD. Measured by the inverse Simpson index, TCRbeta repertoire diversity was lower in IBD patients than in their healthy co-twins. No difference in repertoire similarity was observed between concordant and discordant twins, possibly owing to limited statistical power. Background noise and inter-individual variability may have been introduced into the repertoires by the differing immunosuppressive treatments among patients. The analysis was unable to tell apart different T cell subtypes. Compared with healthy twins, IBD patients shared fewer clonotypes with other individuals, and the difference was most pronounced in patients with signs of disease activity.

The protocol used for the library was 5' RACE. For each TCR library, approximately 3,700 ng of total RNA was used. For each sample, cDNA synthesis was carried out in eight separate reactions using SMARTScribe reverse transcriptase. During cDNA synthesis, template switching was used to introduce unique molecular identifiers that contained a 6-nucleotide sample barcode. Amplification of TCRalpha and TCRbeta cDNA involved two nested PCRs of 16 and 9 cycles, and each PCR was followed by bead purification. Before amplification, cDNA was treated with uracil DNA-glycosylase and purified using the QIAquick PCR purification kit. The second PCR was the step at which Illumina TruSeq-compatible adapters and sample-specific barcodes were added. TapeStation and Qubit were used to check library quality and concentration, and about 4.5 ng of each library was pooled. Sequencing of pooled libraries was carried out on an Illumina HiSeq2500 single-index Rapid Run using 2 x 100 bp reads and custom sequencing primers. In the authors' own workflow: MiGEC version 1.2.6 was used for UMI-based consensus assembly to correct PCR and sequencing errors. MiXCR version 2.1.1 was used to carry out V(D)J alignment, clonotype assembly and CDR3 extraction. Gene usage, clonotype sharing and MAIT/NKT TCR abundance were normalised by analysing the top 1000, 10 000 and 20 000 clonotypes per sample. Diversity was computed as the inverse Simpson index with the vegan R package after downsampling to 27 000 UMIs. Paired Mann-Whitney U tests were applied to discordant twin pairs, and Benjamini-Hochberg correction was used for multiple testing. TCRdb reprocessed the reads into one record per CDR3 protein sequence, lacking DNA. TCRdb, not the authors, supplied the V and J calls. The table for this sample lists more than 300,000 distinct CDR3 sequences. Jointly, the top ten make up 5.6% of the sample.

A word on this clonotype: The target of this receptor is not known.

From each donor, a roughly 2.5 ml peripheral blood sample was collected into PAXgene tubes and stored at -80 degrees C. Without any T cell sorting, total RNA was extracted from whole blood using the PAXgene blood miRNA kit on an automated QIAcube. Peripheral blood from monozygotic twin pairs concordant or discordant for inflammatory bowel disease was subjected to deep TCRalpha and TCRbeta repertoire profiling with unique molecular barcoding. For every twin pair, smoking habits were documented, and each individual was categorised as a current, former or never smoker. The germline V gene (reference sequence) sets CDR1 to SGHNT and CDR2 to YYREEE. The CDR3 sequence holds 17 residues, the cysteine and phenylalanine included. The DNA sequence is not available.

Sequencing was done on a sample of blood. The sequence links TRBV5-4 to TRBJ1-1. The sequence was collected from a human donor with ulcerative colitis or Crohn's disease, or a healthy co-twin of an affected twin (not recorded which). The CDR3 loop reads CASSIDGSKSMNTEAFF.